This passage covers 24 T cell receptor beta chains from one sample sequenced in a study of T cell repertoires in cytomegalovirus infection. TCRdb recomputed calls from the reads with MiXCR, one row per CDR3 protein. The sample shows under 450,000 distinct CDR3 sequences, about 35% of them seen only once. What these receptors recognize is not known. This specimen was cultured PBMCs, taken from culture after CMV antigen stimulation. These receptors were obtained from a human donor in good health (CMV status not recorded). Some clones in this sample may be carry-over from other donors' samples.

This chain uses TRBV7-2 with TRBJ2-6; a possible D gene is TRBD1 (5 bases). V was cut by 5 bases and J by 0 bases, with 17 bases left in between. Germline loops: CDR1 SGHTA, CDR2 FQGNSA. This CDR3 has 18 residues. The CDR3 DNA follows: TGTGCCAGCAGCGAAAGAGGACAAGGCCTCTCTGGGGCCAACGTCCTGACTTTC. Its protein product is CASSERGQGLSGANVLTF. The full variable domain, with the rest looked up from reference TRBV7-2 and TRBJ2-6, is GAGVSQSPSNKVTEKGKDVELRCDPISGHTALYWYRQSLGQGLEFLIYFQGNSAPDKSGLPSDRFSAERTGGSVSTLTIQRTQQEDSAVYLCASSERGQGLSGANVLTFGAGSRLTVL.

This clonotype was seen at least ten times. V gene TRBV7-2 combines with J gene TRBJ1-1, with unresolved D. Germline V CDR1 and CDR2: SGHTA, FQGNSA. V was pared by 0 bases and J by 5 bases, with 13 bases between. CDR3 length: 15 amino acids. Written as DNA, the CDR3 is TGTGCCAGCAGCTTAGCATCCGCGAGGCGTACTGAAGCTTTCTTT. This translates into CASSLASARRTEAFF.

The V and J genes are TRBV28 and TRBJ2-1; 7 bases are a match to TRBD1. The CDR3 length is 13 residues. V gave up 5 bases and J gave up 9 bases; unmatched junction bases: 7. The germline V gene encodes CDR1 MDHEN and CDR2 SYDVKM. CDR3 bases: TGTGCCAGCAGTAAGACAGGGTGGGGTGAGCAGTTCTTC. Its protein product is CASSKTGWGEQFF.

This clonotype occurred once. This chain uses TRBV12-3 or TRBV12-4 with TRBJ2-1; TRBD2 matches at 8 bases. Germline trimming cut 7 bases from V and 9 bases from J; bases unmatched to any gene: 17. CDR3 size: 16 residues. Here the CDR3 reads CASTPRRTSLTGEQFF. CDR3 DNA: TGTGCCAGCACCCCTCGAAGGACTAGCTTAACGGGTGAGCAGTTCTTC.

This rearrangement joins TRBV7-9 to TRBJ1-5, with TRBD1 matching 8 bases. The CDR3 is 14 amino acids. Germline V gene sequence: CDR1 SEHNR, CDR2 FQNEAQ (reference sequence). After removal of 1 base from V and 7 bases from J, the junction contained 3 bases not matched to a gene. The CDR3 DNA is TGTGCCAGCAGCTTAGGGACAGGGCAACAGCCCCAGCATTTT. It specifies CASSLGTGQQPQHF.

Concerning this clonotype itself: Mismatch with germline at one junction end may stem from a read error. J is TRBJ2-3 and V is TRBV7-9; 10 nucleotides line up with TRBD2. The CDR3 is 15 residues long. Germline V gives CDR1 SEHNR, CDR2 FQNEAQ (reference sequence). The CDR3 sequence is CASSPGLARTDTQYF. DNA for the CDR3: TGTGCTAGCAGCCCGGGACTAGCGAGAACAGATACGCAGTATTTT.

This clonotype has more than one count but fewer than ten. The J gene is TRBJ1-6, the V gene TRBV7-9; D not certain. Germline lookup yields CDR1 SEHNR and CDR2 FQNEAQ (reference sequence). The CDR3 runs 13 residues. V lost 6 bases and J 8 bases, leaving 11 bases between the germline ends. The CDR3 spells CASRRASDSPLHF. CDR3 nucleotides: TGTGCCAGCAGAAGGGCGAGTGATTCACCCCTCCACTTT.

This chain uses TRBV19 with TRBJ2-5; 10 bases line up with TRBD2. The germline CDR1 and CDR2 sequences are LNHDA and SQIVND (reference sequence). Trimming cost V 5 bases and J 5 bases; bases outside gene matches: 8. This CDR3 has 15 residues. CDR3 DNA sequence: TGTGCCAGTAGTGCCCGGACTAGCGGTGGGGAGACCCAGTACTTC. This sequence encodes CASSARTSGGETQYF.

This clonotype came up once. The chain recombines TRBV15 with TRBJ2-1; D is undetermined. The CDR3 consists of 14 residues. Trimming cost V 0 bases and J 7 bases, with 10 bases left between them. The V gene's germline CDR1 is LNHNV and CDR2 YYDKDF (reference sequence). CDR3 DNA sequence: TGTGCCACCAGCAGAGACCCCGCCCCTAATGAGCAGTTCTTC. Its translation is CATSRDPAPNEQFF.

The chain recombines TRBV5-1 with TRBJ2-5; 8 bases match TRBD1. V lost 0 bases to trimming and J lost 1 base; unmatched junction nucleotides: 8. The CDR3 has 17 residues. Germline values: CDR1 SGHRS, CDR2 YFSETQ. The CDR3 DNA reads TGCGCCAGCAGCTTGGGGACAGGGCCCATGTCCCAAGAGACCCAGTACTTC. Translated: CASSLGTGPMSQETQYF.

The V and J genes are TRBV7-6 and TRBJ1-4, with D uncertain. The V gene's germline CDR1 is SGHVS and CDR2 FNYEAQ. V dropped 2 bases and J dropped 8 bases, with 12 bases sitting between them. There are 14 residues in the CDR3. The CDR3 loop reads CASSLQGREEKLFF. CDR3 sequence (DNA): TGTGCCAGCAGCTTACAAGGACGGGAGGAAAAACTGTTTTTT.

This clonotype showed up many times. The chain uses TRBV7-2 and TRBJ2-1; TRBD2 aligns across 7 bases. Germline assignment: CDR1 SGHTA and CDR2 FQGNSA. With 6 bases clipped from V and 4 bases from J, the junction kept 9 bases outside the gene matches. The CDR3 consists of 15 residues. CDR3 sequence: CASSPTSVGYNEQFF. In DNA form, the CDR3 reads TGTGCCAGCAGTCCTACTAGCGTCGGGTACAATGAGCAGTTCTTC.

This clonotype appeared many times. The chain joins TRBV7-8 to TRBJ2-3; D unresolved. The length of the CDR3 is 13 residues. CDR1 and CDR2 from the germline V gene are SGHVS and FQNEAQ. Deletions cut 2 bases from V and 6 bases from J, with 9 bases between. CDR3 coding DNA: TGTGCCAGCAGCTTAATGACCGCCGATACGCAGTATTTT. It encodes CASSLMTADTQYF. The full variable domain, its missing parts supplied by reference TRBV7-8 and TRBJ2-3, is GAGVSQSPRYKVAKRGQDVALRCDPISGHVSLFWYQQALGQGPEFLTYFQNEAQLDKSGLPSDRFFAERPEGSVSTLKIQRTQQEDSAVYLCASSLMTADTQYFGPGTRLTVL.

This clonotype was seen only once. This rearrangement joins TRBV6-2 or TRBV6-3 to TRBJ2-4, with 7 bases that match TRBD1. Germline lookup yields CDR1 MNHEY and CDR2 SVGEGT. Germline trimming cut 7 bases from V and 0 bases from J; bases unmatched to any gene: 6. The CDR3 length is 15 residues. CDR3 sequence reads: CASTTDRIAKNIQYF. Written as DNA, the CDR3 is TGTGCCAGCACCACGGACAGGATAGCCAAAAACATTCAGTACTTC.

The V and J genes are TRBV6-2 or TRBV6-3 and TRBJ2-5; 9 nucleotides align to TRBD2. CDR3 length: 15 amino acids. Unmatched junction bases numbered 10, after V lost 6 bases and J lost 5 bases. Germline-derived CDR1 and CDR2 are MNHEY and SVGEGT. The CDR3 DNA reads as TGTGCCAGCAGGGCTAGCGGGACCGCAGTTGAGACCCAGTACTTC. This translates into CASRASGTAVETQYF.

This clonotype was seen more than once but under ten times. This chain connects TRBV7-2 to TRBJ1-4, with D possibly matching TRBD1 (5 bases). V was cut by 5 bases and J by 0 bases, with 13 bases left in between. Germline values: CDR1 SGHTA, CDR2 FQGNSA. This CDR3 comprises 16 residues. CDR3: CASSRIPGSTNEKLFF. CDR3 DNA sequence: TGTGCCAGCAGCCGTATTCCAGGGTCAACTAATGAAAAACTGTTTTTT. The variable domain in full, with the rest retrieved from reference TRBV7-2 and TRBJ1-4, is GAGVSQSPSNKVTEKGKDVELRCDPISGHTALYWYRQSLGQGLEFLIYFQGNSAPDKSGLPSDRFSAERTGGSVSTLTIQRTQQEDSAVYLCASSRIPGSTNEKLFFGSGTQLSVL.

Only a few counts were recorded for this clonotype. This rearrangement joins TRBV7-2 to TRBJ2-2; D is possibly TRBD1 (5 bases). V lost 3 bases to trimming and J lost 2 bases, with 10 bases between them. Germline CDR1 and CDR2: SGHTA and FQGNSA. CDR3 length: 15 residues. The CDR3 spells CASSLSRDNTGELFF. The CDR3 DNA is TGTGCCAGCAGCTTGAGCAGGGATAACACCGGGGAGCTGTTTTTT.

The chain is built from TRBV7-3 and TRBJ2-2; D is ambiguous. Germline V gives CDR1 SGHTA, CDR2 FQGTGA. Trimming removed 5 bases at V and 7 bases at J, with 14 bases between. This CDR3 contains 14 residues. CDR3 DNA sequence: TGTGCCAGCAGCCCCGGTGGGAAGCACGGGGAGCTGTTTTTT. This codes for CASSPGGKHGELFF.

The CDR3 loop is CASSLGRGYNSPLHF. In DNA, the CDR3 is TGTGCCAGCAGCTTAGGAAGGGGTTATAATTCACCCCTCCACTTT. The V gene is TRBV5-8, the J gene TRBJ1-6, with a weak D call TRBD1 (5 bases). The germline CDR1 and CDR2 sequences are SGHTS and YDEGEE. With 2 bases removed from V and 4 bases from J, the gap between germline ends came to 10 bases. The CDR3 extends over 15 amino acids.

This sequence joins TRBV20-1 and TRBJ1-4, with TRBD1 identical over 7 bases. The CDR3 consists of 12 residues. Germline CDR1 DFQATT, CDR2 SNEGSKA (reference sequence). V trimming: 6 bases; J trimming: 8 bases; junction bases outside the gene matches: 6. For the CDR3, the DNA is TGCAGTGCAGAGGGGGCAGCGGAAAAACTGTTTTTT. This codes for CSAEGAAEKLFF.

The chain joins TRBV7-6 to TRBJ1-1; 7 bases align to TRBD1. This CDR3 comprises 15 residues. The V segment lost 5 bases and the J segment 1 base; nucleotides outside the gene matches: 7. Germline V gene data show CDR1 as SGHVS and CDR2 as FNYEAQ. This CDR3 reads CASSAWAGGNTEAFF. The CDR3 DNA is TGTGCCAGCAGCGCATGGGCAGGGGGGAACACTGAAGCTTTCTTT. Drawing the rest from reference TRBV7-6 and TRBJ1-1, the complete variable domain is GAGVSQSPRYKVTKRGQDVALRCDPISGHVSLYWYRQALGQGPEFLTYFNYEAQQDKSGLPNDRFSAERPEGSISTLTIQRTEQRDSAMYRCASSAWAGGNTEAFFGQGTRLTVV.

J is TRBJ2-1 and V is TRBV7-2; tentatively, D is TRBD1 or TRBD2 (5 bases each). The V end lost 1 base, the J end lost 2 bases, and 18 bases lay between the germline ends. CDR3 length: 18 amino acids. Germline V gene data show CDR1 as SGHTA and CDR2 as FQGNSA. The CDR3 spells CASSLVVGTTTTYNEQFF. CDR3 bases: TGTGCCAGCAGCTTAGTCGTCGGGACCACCACGACCTACAATGAGCAGTTCTTC.

This clonotype was detected only a few times. The V and J genes are TRBV7-2 and TRBJ1-6; D might be TRBD1 (6 bases). The CDR3 runs 14 residues. Trimming stripped 4 bases from V and 9 bases from J, with 13 bases between. Looked up from germline, CDR1 is SGHTA and CDR2 is FQGNSA. The CDR3: CASSSTGWSSPLHF. The CDR3 DNA follows: TGTGCCAGCAGCTCTACAGGGTGGAGTTCACCCCTCCACTTT. The complete variable domain, with remaining parts taken from reference TRBV7-2 and TRBJ1-6, reads GAGVSQSPSNKVTEKGKDVELRCDPISGHTALYWYRQSLGQGLEFLIYFQGNSAPDKSGLPSDRFSAERTGGSVSTLTIQRTQQEDSAVYLCASSSTGWSSPLHFGNGTRLTVT.

CDR3 amino acids: CASSYSTGEAFF. In DNA, the CDR3 is TGTGCCAGCAGTTACTCGACCGGTGAAGCTTTCTTT. The V and J genes are TRBV6-2 or TRBV6-3 and TRBJ1-1, with D hard to call. Trimming cost V 0 bases and J 7 bases, with 6 bases left between them. Germline lookup yields CDR1 MNHEY and CDR2 SVGEGT. This CDR3 region has 12 residues.